A selection of T cell receptor beta chains follows, all from one sample in a study of cytomegalovirus exposure and HLA in healthy donors. The data were produced by immunoSEQ multiplex PCR, yet TCRdb's version contains in-frame clones alone and is incomplete. The sample contains about 200,000 clones, roughly 90% of which appear only once. Source material: PBMCs. The receptors were gathered from a woman aged 25 to 39 in good health and CMV-seronegative. Both conserved end residues are part of each CDR3. A D gene is named only where the DNA matches it firmly. Clone size is given for some rows only: seen once, a few or many times, or a class if the clone is expanded.

- TRBD2 TRBJ2-2 TRBV29-1 TGCAGCGCTGGGACTAGCGGGGCGAACACCGGGGAGCTGTTTTTT CSAGTSGANTGELFF
- - TRBJ1-5 TRBV19 TGTGCCAGTAGTATATCAACGGGGTATAGCAATCAGCCCCAGCATTTT CASSISTGYSNQPQHF
- TRBD2 TRBJ2-1 TRBV7-9 TGTGCCAGCAGCTTAAATGCGGGAGTGAGTGAGCAGTTCTTC CASSLNAGVSEQFF
- - TRBJ2-7 TRBV5-6 TGTGCAGGTTCGAGGAGACTAGAAACCCGGGGGTCCTACGAGCAGTACTTC CAGSRRLETRGSYEQYF
- - TRBJ2-3 TRBV4-1 TGCGCCAGCAGCCTAGCGCCTAGCACAGATACGCAGTATTTT CASSLAPSTDTQYF
- - TRBJ2-7 TRBV11-2 TGTGCCAGCAGCACCAACCCTCGGGACTCAGACTACGAGCAGTACTTC CASSTNPRDSDYEQYF
- TRBD2 TRBJ2-3 TRBV5-1 TGCGCCAGCAGCCAAATTAGCGGGAGGATTCAAGATACGCAGTATTTT CASSQISGRIQDTQYF
- TRBD2 TRBJ2-2 TRBV6-5 TGTGCCAGCAGGTCGGGGGGGCGTCTCACCGGGGAGCTGTTTTTT CASRSGGRLTGELFF
- - TRBJ2-1 TRBV9 TGTGCCAGCAGCGTAGTTGCGGGGCCCTACAATGAGCAGTTCTTC CASSVVAGPYNEQFF
- TRBD1 TRBJ2-7 TRBV6-5 TGTGCCAGCAGGACGGGACAGGGTATTAATTACGAGCAGTACTTC CASRTGQGINYEQYF
once - TRBJ2-3 TRBV5-1 TGCGCCAGCAGACCGAGGACAGTCACAGATACGCAGTATTTT CASRPRTVTDTQYF
- TRBD2 TRBJ2-5 TRBV28 TGTGCCAGCAGCCCCGTGGGGGGGTACTCGGAGACCCAGTACTTC CASSPVGGYSETQYF
once TRBD2 TRBJ2-1 TRBV28 TGTGCCAGCAGACTACTAGCGGGAGGGCCTAGTGAGCAGTTCTTC CASRLLAGGPSEQFF
- TRBD1 TRBJ2-7 TRBV6-1 TGTGCCAGCAGGTATCCCGGGACAGGTTCCTACGAGCAGTACTTC CASRYPGTGSYEQYF
- TRBD2 TRBJ2-5 TRBV27 TGTGCCAGCAGTTTGACCCCCCGGGGGGGTAGAGAGACCCAGTACTTC CASSLTPRGGRETQYF
- - TRBJ2-5 TRBV7-8 TGTGCCAGCAGCCACGGACAGCAAGAGACCCAGTACTTC CASSHGQQETQYF
- TRBD1 TRBJ2-7 TRBV5-1 TGCGCCAGCAGCTTAGACAGGGGGACGAGCTCCTACGAGCAGTACTTC CASSLDRGTSSYEQYF
once - TRBJ1-5 TRBV11-2 TGTGCCAGCAGCTCGGGAACTAATCAGCCCCAGCATTTT CASSSGTNQPQHF
- TRBD2 TRBJ2-1 TRBV19 TGTGCCAGTAGTTCAATAGCGGGGGCCCTGTACAATGAGCAGTTCTTC CASSSIAGALYNEQFF
- - TRBJ2-5 TRBV19 TGTGCCAGTAGCCAACTCGAGGGCTGGGAGACCCAGTACTTC CASSQLEGWETQYF
- - TRBJ2-7 TRBV11-1 TGTGCCAGCAGCTTAAGAGAGAGAGATAAGCAGTACTTC CASSLRERDKQYF
- - TRBJ2-5 TRBV14 TGTGCCAGCAGCCAAGGAACTAGGTCCCAAGAGACCCAGTACTTC CASSQGTRSQETQYF
- - TRBJ1-4 TRBV6-6 TGTGCCAGCAGTCGGGGGATAGCTAATGAAAAACTGTTTTTT CASSRGIANEKLFF
- TRBD2 TRBJ2-7 TRBV6-5 TGTGCCAGCAGACCCTCCGGGGGGACTGGTGAGCAGTACTTC CASRPSGGTGEQYF
- - TRBJ1-2 TRBV7-8 TGTGCCAGCAGCTTAGGATCGGGTTATGGCTACACCTTC CASSLGSGYGYTF
few - TRBJ2-7 TRBV5-4 TGTGCCAGCAGCTTGGGGCTAGGCGAGCAGTACTTC CASSLGLGEQYF
few TRBD1 TRBJ2-1 TRBV5-1 TGCGCCAGCAGCTCCCTCCAGGGGGTAGGCTACAATGAGCAGTTCTTC CASSSLQGVGYNEQFF
- - TRBJ1-1 TRBV14 TGTGCCAGCAGCTCCATTACAGGGTTTACTTTCTTT CASSSITGFTFF
- TRBD2 TRBJ2-3 TRBV5-4 TGTGCCAGCAGCTTGGACCTAGCGGGAGATACGCAGTATTTT CASSLDLAGDTQYF
- TRBD2 TRBJ2-7 TRBV5-1 TGCGCCAGCAGCAGGCAATCTAGCGGGAACCATTGGTCCAACGAGCAGTACTTC CASSRQSSGNHWSNEQYF
- TRBD1 TRBJ2-7 TRBV5-1 TGCGCCAGCAGGGAACAGGGGGCCTCCTACGAGCAGTACTTC CASREQGASYEQYF
- - TRBJ2-7 TRBV7-9 TGTGCCAGCAGCTTCTCAGGGGCCAACTCCTACGAGCAGTACTTC CASSFSGANSYEQYF
- TRBD1 TRBJ2-2 TRBV27 TGTGCCAGCAGTTTCTCAGGGGGCGAGGCTTTGGGGGAGCTGTTTTTT CASSFSGGEALGELFF
- - TRBJ2-7 TRBV5-8 TGTGCCAGCAGCTTGGGACAGATAGACGAGCAGTACTTC CASSLGQIDEQYF
once - TRBJ1-2 TRBV2 TGTGCCAGCAGACGGGTCTTAACGGCCTATGGCTACACCTTC CASRRVLTAYGYTF
- TRBD2 TRBJ2-5 TRBV10-2 TGCGCCAGCAGTGAGACGGCTAGCGGACTACAAGAGACCCAGTACTTC CASSETASGLQETQYF
- - TRBJ2-2 TRBV29-1 TGCAGCGTTTTGAGGGTCCGCGCGAACACCGGGGAGCTGTTTTTT CSVLRVRANTGELFF
- TRBD1 TRBJ1-2 TRBV28 TGTGCCAGCAGTGAACACCAGGACAGGGGGAGAGGGCACACCTTC CASSEHQDRGRGHTF
- - TRBJ1-2 TRBV2 TGTGCCAGCAGTGAATCCCGGGGATTCGGCTCTGGCTACACCTTC CASSESRGFGSGYTF
- TRBD1 TRBJ2-1 TRBV7-7 TGTGCTAGCAGCCCCGGACAGGGCAATGAGCAGTTCTTC CASSPGQGNEQFF
- - TRBJ1-4 TRBV7-6 TGTGCCAGCAGCCCCGCCGATGGGAGGGGAACTAATGAAAAACTGTTTTTT CASSPADGRGTNEKLFF
- TRBD2 TRBJ2-1 TRBV10-3 TGTGCCATCAGTGTCACAGCGGGGGGGTACAATGAGCAGTTCTTC CAISVTAGGYNEQFF
- TRBD2 TRBJ2-1 TRBV9 TGTGCCAGCAGCGCGACAGGGAGACTAGCGGGGGGCCTAAACGATGAGCAGTTCTTC CASSATGRLAGGLNDEQFF
few TRBD1 TRBJ1-5 TRBV28 TGTGCCAGCAGGCGTACACAGGGGGCTCATCAGCCCCAGCATTTT CASRRTQGAHQPQHF
once TRBD2 TRBJ2-1 TRBV5-1 TGCGCCAGCAGCTTTGATGCTAGCGGAAAGAGCTCCTACAATGAGCAGTTCTTC CASSFDASGKSSYNEQFF